This T cell receptor (beta chain) was recorded in a study of neurological immune-mediated disorders. This clonotype was observed at least ten times. The CDR3 runs 16 residues. Per the germline V gene, CDR1 is LNHNV and CDR2 is YYDKDF (reference sequence). Between the trimmed V and J ends, which lost 5 bases and 5 bases, there was a span of 22 bases. TCRdb processed the 5' RACE reads anew with MiXCR; each CDR3 protein has one entry. The sample lists around 56,000 distinct CDR3 sequences, less than 25% occurring once. The time point is: technical triplicate 2. Sequencing used PBMCs. The sequence derives from a man in his 60s with HTLV-1-associated myelopathy (HAM/TSP). The V gene is TRBV15, the J gene TRBJ2-7; perhaps TRBD1 as D (6 bases). The CDR3 spells CATSGHREGLVNEQYF. In DNA form, the CDR3 reads TGTGCCACCAGCGGCCACAGGGAAGGGTTGGTCAACGAGCAGTACTTC.